The clone carrying this T cell receptor (beta chain) has only a few counts. The antigen remains undetermined. The study reverse transcribed the entire isolated RNA, so it sequenced expressed TCRB transcripts. The assay was immunoSEQ multiplex PCR, and TCRdb's table has in-frame clones only and misses some. The sample holds 150,000 to 180,000 clones; around 8.5% are singletons and the top ten take 0.65%. These data are taken from a study of beta chain features in type 1 diabetes. Study-wide results and caveats: It was not settled here whether HLA type affects TCRB rearrangement. PCR might show a preference for shorter templates, equally across patients and controls.

With 0 bases clipped from V and 1 base from J, the junction kept 10 bases outside the gene matches. The CDR3 runs to 18 residues. CDR1 SGHRS and CDR2 YFSETQ come from the germline V gene. Every single donor gave one heparinised blood draw, and these averaged about 116 mL. The sequencing input was central memory CD4+ T cells from blood. This chain joins TRBV5-1 and TRBJ2-7; 10 bases agree with TRBD2. The TCR was taken from a man aged 18 to 35 in good health. In DNA, the CDR3 is TGCGCCAGCAGCTTGGGACCTACCGGGACTAGCGTATCCTACGAGCAGTACTTC. It encodes CASSLGPTGTSVSYEQYF.